A few counts support the clone carrying this T cell receptor beta chain. Source study methods: Amplifying reference gene primers gave estimates of nucleated cell counts. Sequencing was performed with immunoSEQ multiplex PCR; in TCRdb, only in-frame clones are kept and a portion is missing. The V and J calls and the clone size are those of that table, but D and trimming were determined from the DNA. Among fewer than 60,000 clones listed, about 86% were seen once. This specimen comes from a study of blood T cell repertoires in COVID-19. The overall study: PBMCs, B-cell-depleted T cells, or T cells were the source of the cDNA or gDNA that made up the material.

Trimming pared 0 bases from V and 5 bases from J, leaving 13 bases between. The CDR3 is made up of 15 amino acids. The germline gives CDR1 MNHEY, CDR2 SVGAGI. Sequenced input: peripheral blood. This sequence joins TRBV6-5 and TRBJ1-1; D is uncertain. This receptor was taken from a woman in her sixties or seventies with COVID-19, enrolled during active disease. CDR3 sequence (DNA): TGTGCCAGCAGTTACTCCGGCACGGCGAGGACTGAAGCTTTCTTT. Translating it yields CASSYSGTARTEAFF.